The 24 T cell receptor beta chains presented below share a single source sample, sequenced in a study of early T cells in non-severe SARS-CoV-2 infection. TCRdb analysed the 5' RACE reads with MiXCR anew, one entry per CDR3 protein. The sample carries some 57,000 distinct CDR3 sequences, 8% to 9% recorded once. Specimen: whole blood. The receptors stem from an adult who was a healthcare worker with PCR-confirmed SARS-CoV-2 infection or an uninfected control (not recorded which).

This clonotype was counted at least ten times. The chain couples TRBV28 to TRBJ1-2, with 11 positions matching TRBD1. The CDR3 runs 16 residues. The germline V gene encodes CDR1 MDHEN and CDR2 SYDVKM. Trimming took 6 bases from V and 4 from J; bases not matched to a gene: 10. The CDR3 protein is CASSQTRTGGTYGYTF. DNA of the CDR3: TGTGCCAGCAGCCAGACCCGGACAGGGGGCACCTATGGCTACACCTTC.

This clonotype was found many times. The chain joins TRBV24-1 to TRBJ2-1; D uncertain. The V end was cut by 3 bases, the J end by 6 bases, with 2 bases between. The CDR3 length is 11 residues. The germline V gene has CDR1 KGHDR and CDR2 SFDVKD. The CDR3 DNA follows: TGTGCCACCAGTGATCGCAATGAGCAGTTCTTC. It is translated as CATSDRNEQFF.

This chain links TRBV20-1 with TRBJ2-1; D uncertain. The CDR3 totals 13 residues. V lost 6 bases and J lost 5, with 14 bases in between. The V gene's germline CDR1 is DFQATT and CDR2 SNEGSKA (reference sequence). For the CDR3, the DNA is TGCAGTGCCCCACGGTCCGACGACAATGAGCAGTTCTTC. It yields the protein CSAPRSDDNEQFF.

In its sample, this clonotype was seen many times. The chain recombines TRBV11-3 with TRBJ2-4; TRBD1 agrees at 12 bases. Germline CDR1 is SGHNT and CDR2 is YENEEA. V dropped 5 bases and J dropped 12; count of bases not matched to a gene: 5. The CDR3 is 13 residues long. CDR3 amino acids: CASSTGQGAAQYF. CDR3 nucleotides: TGTGCCAGCAGCACGGGACAGGGGGCTGCTCAGTACTTC. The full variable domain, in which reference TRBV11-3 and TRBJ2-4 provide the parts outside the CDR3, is EAGVVQSPRYKIIEKKQPVAFWCNPISGHNTLYWYLQNLGQGPELLIRYENEEAVDDSQLPKDRFSAERLKGVDSTLKIQPAELGDSAVYLCASSTGQGAAQYFGAGTRLSVL.

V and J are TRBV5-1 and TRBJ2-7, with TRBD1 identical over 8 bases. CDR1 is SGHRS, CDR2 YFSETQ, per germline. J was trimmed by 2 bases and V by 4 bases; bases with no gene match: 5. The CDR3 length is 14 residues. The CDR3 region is CASSVDRDAYEQYF. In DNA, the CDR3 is TGCGCCAGCAGCGTGGACAGGGACGCCTACGAGCAGTACTTC.

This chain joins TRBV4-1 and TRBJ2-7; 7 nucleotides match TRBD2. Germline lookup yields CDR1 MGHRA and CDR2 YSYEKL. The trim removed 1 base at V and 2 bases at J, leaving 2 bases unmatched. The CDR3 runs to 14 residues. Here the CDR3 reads CASSQGGGAYEQYF. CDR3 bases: TGCGCCAGCAGCCAAGGTGGGGGGGCCTACGAGCAGTACTTC.

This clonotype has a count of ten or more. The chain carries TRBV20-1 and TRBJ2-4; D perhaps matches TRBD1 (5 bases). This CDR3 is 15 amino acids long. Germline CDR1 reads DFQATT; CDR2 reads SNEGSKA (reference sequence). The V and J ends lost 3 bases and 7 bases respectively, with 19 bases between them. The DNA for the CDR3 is TGCAGTGCTAGTCTCGGACATACCGTCACCAACATTCAGTACTTC. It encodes CSASLGHTVTNIQYF.

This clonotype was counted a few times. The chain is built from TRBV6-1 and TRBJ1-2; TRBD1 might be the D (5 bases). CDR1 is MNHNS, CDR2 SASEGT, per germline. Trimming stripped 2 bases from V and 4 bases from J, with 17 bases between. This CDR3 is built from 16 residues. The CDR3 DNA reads TGTGCCAGCAGTGAATTGGCTATTGGGACGGGCTATGGCTACACCTTC. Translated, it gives CASSELAIGTGYGYTF.

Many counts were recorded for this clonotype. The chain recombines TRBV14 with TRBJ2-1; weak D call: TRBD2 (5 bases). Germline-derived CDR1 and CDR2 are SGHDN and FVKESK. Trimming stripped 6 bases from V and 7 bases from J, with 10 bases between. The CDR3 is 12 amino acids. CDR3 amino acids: CASSRGWNEQFF. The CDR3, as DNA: TGTGCCAGCAGTCGGGGATGGAATGAGCAGTTCTTC.

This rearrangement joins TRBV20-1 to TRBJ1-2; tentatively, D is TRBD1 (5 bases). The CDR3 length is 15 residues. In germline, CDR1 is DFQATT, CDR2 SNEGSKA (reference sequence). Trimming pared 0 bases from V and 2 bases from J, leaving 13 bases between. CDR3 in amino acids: CSARDPGRTNYGYTF. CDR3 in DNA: TGCAGTGCTAGAGATCCGGGACGGACGAACTATGGCTACACCTTC.

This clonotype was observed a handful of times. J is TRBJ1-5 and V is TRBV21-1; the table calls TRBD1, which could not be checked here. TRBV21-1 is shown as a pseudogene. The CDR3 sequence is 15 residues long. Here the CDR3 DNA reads TGTGCCAGCAGCACAGGCAGGGTCATGACTCAGCCCCAGCATTTT. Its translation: CASSTGRVMTQPQHF.

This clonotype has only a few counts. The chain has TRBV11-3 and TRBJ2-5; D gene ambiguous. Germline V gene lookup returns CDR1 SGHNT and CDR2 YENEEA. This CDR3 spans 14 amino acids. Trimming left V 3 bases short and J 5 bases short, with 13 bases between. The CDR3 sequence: CASSFGRAGETQYF. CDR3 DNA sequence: TGTGCCAGCAGCTTTGGCCGCGCCGGCGAGACCCAGTACTTC.

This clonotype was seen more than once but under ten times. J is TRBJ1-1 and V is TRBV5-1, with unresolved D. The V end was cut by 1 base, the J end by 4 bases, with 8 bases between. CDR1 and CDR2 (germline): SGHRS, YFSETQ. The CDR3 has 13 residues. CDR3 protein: CASSLKSATEAFF. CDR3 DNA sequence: TGCGCCAGCAGCTTGAAGAGTGCCACTGAAGCTTTCTTT. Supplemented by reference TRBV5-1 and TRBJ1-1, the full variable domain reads KAGVTQTPRYLIKTRGQQVTLSCSPISGHRSVSWYQQTPGQGLQFLFEYFSETQRNKGNFPGRFSGRQFSNSRSEMNVSTLELGDSALYLCASSLKSATEAFFGQGTRLTVV.

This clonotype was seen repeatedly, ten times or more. This CDR3 reads CSARPSDLNEQYF. Here the CDR3 DNA reads TGCAGTGCTAGGCCCTCGGACCTTAACGAGCAGTACTTC. This chain links TRBV20-1 with TRBJ2-7; the D is unclear. Germline CDR1 DFQATT, CDR2 SNEGSKA (reference sequence). Trimming pared 3 bases from V and 5 bases from J, leaving 14 bases between. This CDR3 has 13 residues.

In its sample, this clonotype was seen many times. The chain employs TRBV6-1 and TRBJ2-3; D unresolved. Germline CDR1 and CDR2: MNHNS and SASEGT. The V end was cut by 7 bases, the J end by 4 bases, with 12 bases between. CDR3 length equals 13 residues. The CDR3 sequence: CASNYGRADTQYF. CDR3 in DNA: TGTGCCAGCAATTATGGAAGAGCAGATACGCAGTATTTT.

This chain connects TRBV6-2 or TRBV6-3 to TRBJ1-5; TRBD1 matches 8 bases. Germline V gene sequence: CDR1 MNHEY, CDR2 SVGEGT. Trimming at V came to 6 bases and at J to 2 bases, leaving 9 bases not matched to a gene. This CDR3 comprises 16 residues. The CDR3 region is CASSPDRGWGNQPQHF. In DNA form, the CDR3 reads TGTGCCAGCAGCCCTGACAGGGGTTGGGGCAATCAGCCCCAGCATTTT.

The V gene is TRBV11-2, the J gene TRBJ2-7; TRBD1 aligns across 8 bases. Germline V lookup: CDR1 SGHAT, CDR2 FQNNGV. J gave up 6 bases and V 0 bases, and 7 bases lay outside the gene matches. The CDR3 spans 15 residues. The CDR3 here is CASSLDFDRGGEQYF. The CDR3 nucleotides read TGTGCCAGCAGCTTAGATTTTGACAGGGGCGGCGAGCAGTACTTC.

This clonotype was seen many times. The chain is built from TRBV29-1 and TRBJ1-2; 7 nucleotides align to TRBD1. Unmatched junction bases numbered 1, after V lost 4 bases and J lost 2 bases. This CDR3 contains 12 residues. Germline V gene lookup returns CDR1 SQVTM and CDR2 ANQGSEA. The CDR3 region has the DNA TGCAGCGTTGGGGGACAGAACTATGGCTACACCTTC. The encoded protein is CSVGGQNYGYTF.

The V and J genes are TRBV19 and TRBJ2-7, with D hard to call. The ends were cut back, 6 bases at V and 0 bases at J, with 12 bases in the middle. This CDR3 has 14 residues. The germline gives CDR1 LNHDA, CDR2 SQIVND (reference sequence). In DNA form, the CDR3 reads TGTGCCAGTAGAACGGACCGTTTCTCCTACGAGCAGTACTTC. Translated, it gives CASRTDRFSYEQYF.

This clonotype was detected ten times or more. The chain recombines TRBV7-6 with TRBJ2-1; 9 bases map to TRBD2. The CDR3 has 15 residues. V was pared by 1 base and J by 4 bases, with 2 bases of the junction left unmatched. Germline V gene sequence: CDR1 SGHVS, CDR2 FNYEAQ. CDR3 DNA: TGTGCCAGCAGCTTAGAGCGGGGGGTATACAATGAGCAGTTCTTC. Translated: CASSLERGVYNEQFF.

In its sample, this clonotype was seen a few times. The CDR3 reads CATSGLADYEQYF. As DNA, the CDR3 is TGTGCCACGAGCGGACTAGCGGACTACGAGCAGTACTTC. The V call is TRBV15, the J call TRBJ2-7; 10 bases map to TRBD2. CDR3 length: 13 residues. Germline CDR1 and CDR2: LNHNV and YYDKDF (reference sequence). V was clipped by 9 bases and J by 3 bases; unmatched bases: 5. The entire variable domain, with the rest obtained from reference TRBV15 and TRBJ2-7, is as follows: DAMVIQNPRYQVTQFGKPVTLSCSQTLNHNVMYWYQQKSSQAPKLLFHYYDKDFNNEADTPDNFQSRRPNTSFCFLDIRSPGLGDTAMYLCATSGLADYEQYFGPGTRLTVT.

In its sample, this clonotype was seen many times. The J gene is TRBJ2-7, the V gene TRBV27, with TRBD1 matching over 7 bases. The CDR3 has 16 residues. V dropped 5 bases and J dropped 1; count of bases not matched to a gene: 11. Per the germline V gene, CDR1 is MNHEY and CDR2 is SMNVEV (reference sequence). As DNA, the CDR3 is TGTGCCAGCAGTCCCTATAGGACAGGACCGTCCTACGAGCAGTACTTC. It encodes CASSPYRTGPSYEQYF.

The CDR3 loop reads CAISESEGNEQYF. CDR3 bases: TGTGCCATCAGTGAGTCGGAGGGTAACGAGCAGTACTTC. The chain recombines TRBV10-3 with TRBJ2-7; D perhaps matches TRBD2 (6 bases). CDR3 length: 13 residues. The V gene's germline CDR1 is ENHRY and CDR2 SYGVKD. Trimming left V 0 bases short and J 5 bases short, with 8 bases between.

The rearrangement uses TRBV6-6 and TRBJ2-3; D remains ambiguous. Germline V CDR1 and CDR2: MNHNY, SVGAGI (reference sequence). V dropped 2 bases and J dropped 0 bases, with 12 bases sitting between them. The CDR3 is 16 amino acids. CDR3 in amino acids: CASSYRAGLSTDTQYF. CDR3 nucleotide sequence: TGTGCCAGCAGTTACAGGGCCGGGCTGAGCACAGATACGCAGTATTTT.